This T cell receptor (beta chain) appears in the sequencing data of a study of cytomegalovirus exposure and HLA in healthy donors. For the study at large: A later analysis reported the same platform for the 120 validation repertoires and the 666 first-cohort repertoires. Study-wide results and limits: It was found in a later analysis that first-cohort TCR clusters tended to co-occur in the approximately 130 validation repertoires. The majority of TCR sequences were rare, yet some public TCRs appeared in many donors.

Comments on this clone: Its antigen is undetermined.

Donors were drawn from the approximately 130-subject validation cohort, separate from the approximately 700-subject first cohort. TCRdb's table, derived via immunoSEQ multiplex PCR, lists solely in-frame clones and lacks some. The table lists some 200,000 clones, about 80% of them singletons, with around 2.8% in the top ten. The CDR3 sequence is 11 residues long. The ends were cut back, 4 bases at V and 10 bases at J, with 10 bases in the middle. Germline CDR1 SEHNR, CDR2 FQNEAQ (reference sequence). The sample comprised PBMCs. The origin of this receptor is a woman aged 18-29 years in good health and CMV-seropositive. The chain carries TRBV7-9 and TRBJ1-1; D is possibly TRBD1 (5 bases). CDR3 residues: CASSSGRGAFF. CDR3 coding DNA: TGTGCCAGCAGCTCCGGGAGGGGAGCTTTCTTT.